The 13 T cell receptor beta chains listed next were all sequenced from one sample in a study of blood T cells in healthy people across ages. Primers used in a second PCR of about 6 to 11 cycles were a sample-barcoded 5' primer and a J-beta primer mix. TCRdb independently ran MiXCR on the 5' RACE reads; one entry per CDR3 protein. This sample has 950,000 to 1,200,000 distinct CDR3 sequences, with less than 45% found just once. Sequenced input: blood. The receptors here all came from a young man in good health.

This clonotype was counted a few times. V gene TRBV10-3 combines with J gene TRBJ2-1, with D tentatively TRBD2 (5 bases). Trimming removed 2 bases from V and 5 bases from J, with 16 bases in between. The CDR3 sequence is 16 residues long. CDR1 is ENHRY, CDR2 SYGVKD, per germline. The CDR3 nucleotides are TGTGCCATCAGTGAGAGGGTTGAGGGCCCTAACAATGAGCAGTTCTTC. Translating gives CAISERVEGPNNEQFF.

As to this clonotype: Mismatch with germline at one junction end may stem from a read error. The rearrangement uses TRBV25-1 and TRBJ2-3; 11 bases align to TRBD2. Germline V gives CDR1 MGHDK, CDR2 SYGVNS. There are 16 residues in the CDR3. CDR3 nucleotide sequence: TGTGTCAGCAGTGATCGACTAGCGGGGCTCACAGATACGCAGTATTTT. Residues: CVSSDRLAGLTDTQYF.

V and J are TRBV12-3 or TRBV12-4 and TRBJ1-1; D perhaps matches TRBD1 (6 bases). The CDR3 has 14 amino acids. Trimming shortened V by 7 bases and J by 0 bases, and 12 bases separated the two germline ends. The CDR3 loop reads CASTPGQMNTEAFF. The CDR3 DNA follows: TGTGCCAGCACCCCTGGACAGATGAACACTGAAGCTTTCTTT.

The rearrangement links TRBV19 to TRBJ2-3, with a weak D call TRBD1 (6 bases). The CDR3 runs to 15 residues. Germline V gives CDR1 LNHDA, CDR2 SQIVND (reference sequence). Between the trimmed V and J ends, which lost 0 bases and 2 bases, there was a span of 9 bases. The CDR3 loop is CASSIEGAPTDTQYF. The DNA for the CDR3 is TGTGCCAGTAGTATAGAGGGGGCGCCCACAGATACGCAGTATTTT.

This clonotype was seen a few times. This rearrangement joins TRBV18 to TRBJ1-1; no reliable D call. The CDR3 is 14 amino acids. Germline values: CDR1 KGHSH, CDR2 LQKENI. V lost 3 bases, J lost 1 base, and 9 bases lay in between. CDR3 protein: CASSPPIPNTEAFF. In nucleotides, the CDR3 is TGTGCCAGCTCACCGCCAATACCGAACACTGAAGCTTTCTTT.

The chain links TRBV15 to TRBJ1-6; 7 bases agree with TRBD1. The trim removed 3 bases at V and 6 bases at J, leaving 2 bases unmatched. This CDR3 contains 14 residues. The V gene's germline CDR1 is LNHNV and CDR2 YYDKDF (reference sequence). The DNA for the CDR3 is TGTGCCACCAGCAGGGACAGGTCTAATTCACCCCTCCACTTT. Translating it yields CATSRDRSNSPLHF.

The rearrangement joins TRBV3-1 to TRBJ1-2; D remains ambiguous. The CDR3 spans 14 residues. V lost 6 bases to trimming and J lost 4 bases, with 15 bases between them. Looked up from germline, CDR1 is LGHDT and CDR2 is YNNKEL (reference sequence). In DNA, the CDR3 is TGTGCCAGCAGTCATATCAACCCATCCTATGGCTACACCTTC. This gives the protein CASSHINPSYGYTF.

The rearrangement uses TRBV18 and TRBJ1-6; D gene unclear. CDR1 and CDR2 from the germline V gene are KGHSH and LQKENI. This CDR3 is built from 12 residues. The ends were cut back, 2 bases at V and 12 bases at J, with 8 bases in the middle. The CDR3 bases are TGTGCCAGCTCACCAGCCCGGGGACCCCTCCACTTT. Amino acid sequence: CASSPARGPLHF.

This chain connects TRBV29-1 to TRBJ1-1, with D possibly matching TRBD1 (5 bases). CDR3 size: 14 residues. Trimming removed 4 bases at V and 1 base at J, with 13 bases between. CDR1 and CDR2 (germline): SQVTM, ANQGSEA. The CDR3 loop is CSVAGVRANTEAFF. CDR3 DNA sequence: TGCAGCGTTGCTGGGGTCAGGGCGAACACTGAAGCTTTCTTT.

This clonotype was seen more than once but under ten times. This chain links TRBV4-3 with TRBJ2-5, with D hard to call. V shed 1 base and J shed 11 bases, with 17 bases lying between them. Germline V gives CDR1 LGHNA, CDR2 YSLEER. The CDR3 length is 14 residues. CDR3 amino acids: CASSQVGASHEQYF. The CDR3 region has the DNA TGCGCCAGCAGCCAAGTCGGAGCTTCGCATGAGCAGTACTTC.

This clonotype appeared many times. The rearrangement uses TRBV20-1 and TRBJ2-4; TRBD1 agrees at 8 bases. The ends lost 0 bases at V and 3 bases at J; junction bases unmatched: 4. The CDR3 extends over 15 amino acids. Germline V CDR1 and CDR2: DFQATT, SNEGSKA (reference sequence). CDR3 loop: CSAREQGAIKNIQYF. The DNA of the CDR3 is TGCAGTGCTAGAGAGCAGGGGGCGATCAAAAACATTCAGTACTTC.

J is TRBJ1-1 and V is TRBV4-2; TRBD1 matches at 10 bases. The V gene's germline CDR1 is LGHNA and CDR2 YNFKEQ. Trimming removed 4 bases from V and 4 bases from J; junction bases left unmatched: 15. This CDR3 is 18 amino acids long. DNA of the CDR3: TGTGCCAGCAGCCTCCGAGCCGGGACAGGGGAGGTTGGCACTGAAGCTTTCTTT. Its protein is CASSLRAGTGEVGTEAFF.

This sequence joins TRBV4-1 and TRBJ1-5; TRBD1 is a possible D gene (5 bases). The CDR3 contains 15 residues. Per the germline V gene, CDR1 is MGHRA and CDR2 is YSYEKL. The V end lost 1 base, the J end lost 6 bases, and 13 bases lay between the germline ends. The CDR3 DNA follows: TGCGCCAGCAGCCAAGGCCCAGGGAGGGGTCAGCCCCAGCATTTT. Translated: CASSQGPGRGQPQHF.